A single sample gave rise to the 22 T cell receptor beta chains below, sequenced in a study of response to subunit inactivated influenza vaccine. TCRdb reprocessed the RT-PCR reads via MiXCR and lists one record per CDR3 protein. The table has approximately 520,000 distinct CDR3 sequences, about 25% seen once. The sample in question was CD4+ T cells sorted from PBMCs, obtained roughly 5 days after vaccination. Source of these receptors: a man aged 50 or older who received an inactivated influenza vaccine.

This clonotype was observed a few times. The genes are TRBV9 and TRBJ2-3; 9 bases align to TRBD2. CDR1 and CDR2 (germline): SGDLS, YYNGEE. The CDR3 sequence is 15 residues long. The trim removed 0 bases at V and 2 bases at J, leaving 1 base unmatched. CDR3 sequence: CASSVASGVTDTQYF. The CDR3 DNA follows: TGTGCCAGCAGCGTAGCTAGCGGGGTCACAGATACGCAGTATTTT.

This clonotype showed up just a few times. V and J are TRBV20-1 and TRBJ2-4; TRBD2 is a possible D gene (5 bases). Trimming removed 6 bases from V and 7 bases from J, with 28 bases in between. Germline-derived CDR1 and CDR2 are DFQATT and SNEGSKA (reference sequence). The CDR3 extends over 17 amino acids. This CDR3 is CSANPLPGRSFANIQYF. Written as DNA, the CDR3 is TGCAGTGCCAACCCTCTCCCTGGGAGATCGTTTGCCAACATTCAGTACTTC.

This chain connects TRBV20-1 to TRBJ2-7, with a weak D call TRBD2 (6 bases). Germline-derived CDR1 and CDR2 are DFQATT and SNEGSKA (reference sequence). V was shortened by 5 bases and J by 1 base, with 12 bases between the two germline ends. The CDR3 loop spans 13 amino acids. The CDR3 DNA is TGCAGTGCTTCGGGACTGGATTCCTACGAGCAGTACTTC. Its protein product is CSASGLDSYEQYF.

The chain links TRBV10-2 to TRBJ2-5, with TRBD1 matching over 10 bases. The germline V gene has CDR1 WSHSY and CDR2 SAAADI. The CDR3 runs to 14 residues. V gave up 5 bases and J gave up 5 bases; unmatched junction bases: 5. The CDR3 region has the DNA TGCGCCAGCAGTCTGATGACAGGGGGCGAGACCCAGTACTTC. Protein product: CASSLMTGGETQYF.

This sequence joins TRBV4-1 and TRBJ2-1; no clear D. Trimming pared 1 base from V and 4 bases from J, leaving 8 bases between. Germline CDR1 is MGHRA and CDR2 is YSYEKL. This CDR3 has 14 residues. Here the CDR3 DNA reads TGCGCCAGCAGCCAAGTGGACCAATACAATGAGCAGTTCTTC. It is translated as CASSQVDQYNEQFF.

This clonotype was found a few times. The gene calls are TRBV5-1 and TRBJ2-3; D could derive from TRBD1 or TRBD2 (5 bases each). Trimming took 4 bases from V and 2 from J, leaving 17 bases between them. The CDR3 consists of 16 residues. Germline V lookup: CDR1 SGHRS, CDR2 YFSETQ. The CDR3 region has the DNA TGCGCCAGCAGCGCCTGGGGACCTCCTAACACAGATACGCAGTATTTT. Translation: CASSAWGPPNTDTQYF.

This clonotype was counted only a few times. The rearrangement joins TRBV9 to TRBJ2-5; TRBD2 agrees at 7 bases. The CDR3 extends over 15 amino acids. Germline assignment: CDR1 SGDLS and CDR2 YYNGEE. Trimming cost V 2 bases and J 2 bases; bases outside gene matches: 6. The DNA for the CDR3 is TGTGCCAGCAGCGTTTCTAGCGGAGCACAAGAGACCCAGTACTTC. This gives the protein CASSVSSGAQETQYF.

The V and J genes are TRBV6-5 and TRBJ2-3; D remains unclear. The CDR3 is 15 residues long. V lost 2 bases, J lost 3 bases, and 12 bases lay in between. CDR1 is MNHEY and CDR2 is SVGAGI in the germline V gene. The CDR3 coding sequence is TGTGCCAGCAGTTACAGTGGGGTAGGAACAGATACGCAGTATTTT. The encoded protein is CASSYSGVGTDTQYF.

This chain connects TRBV20-1 to TRBJ2-1; TRBD2 aligns across 11 bases. Losses at the gene ends were 6 bases for V and 6 bases for J; bases not matched to a gene: 10. The CDR3 is made up of 15 amino acids. Germline V gives CDR1 DFQATT, CDR2 SNEGSKA (reference sequence). In DNA form, the CDR3 reads TGCAGTGCGCACCAAGGACTAGCGGGTCTCAATGAGCAGTTCTTC. As protein: CSAHQGLAGLNEQFF.

The chain employs TRBV11-2 and TRBJ1-2; a weak D match, TRBD1 (5 bases). Germline CDR1 SGHAT, CDR2 FQNNGV. V lost 0 bases to trimming and J lost 0 bases, with 14 bases between them. The CDR3 runs 17 residues. This CDR3 is CASSLDRGVDPNYGYTF. Here the CDR3 DNA reads TGTGCCAGCAGCTTAGACCGGGGGGTAGACCCTAACTATGGCTACACCTTC.

V usage is TRBV28 and J usage is TRBJ2-7; TRBD1 matches 8 bases. The CDR3 has 13 amino acids. Trimming at V came to 4 bases and at J to 11 bases, leaving 10 bases not matched to a gene. Germline V lookup: CDR1 MDHEN, CDR2 SYDVKM. CDR3: CASSSGQDFSKYF. The CDR3 region has the DNA TGTGCCAGCAGTTCGGGACAGGACTTTAGCAAGTACTTC.

The genes are TRBV6-5 and TRBJ1-1; no definite D call. The CDR3 sequence is 13 residues long. Germline assignment: CDR1 MNHEY and CDR2 SVGAGI. Between the trimmed V and J ends, which lost 2 bases and 5 bases, there was a span of 9 bases. This CDR3 is CASSYDLGTEAFF. The CDR3 region has the DNA TGTGCCAGCAGTTACGACCTGGGGACTGAAGCTTTCTTT.

Notes on this clonotype: The DNA is omitted, as the CDR3 cannot be located on it reliably, and the CDR3 follows TCRdb's listing. V and J are TRBV11-1 and TRBJ1-3; the D call TRBD1 from the table was never checked on the DNA. The CDR3 length is 18 residues, termini included. Germline assignment: CDR1 SGHAT and CDR2 FQDESV (reference sequence). This CDR3 is CASSSLQRGQSSGNTIYF.

V gene TRBV2 combines with J gene TRBJ2-1; the match to TRBD2 covers 9 bases. The CDR3 consists of 15 residues. The germline gives CDR1 SNHLY, CDR2 FYNNEI. The ends lost 6 bases at V and 3 bases at J; junction bases unmatched: 6. The chain's CDR3 is CASSVPSGNYNEQFF. In DNA, the CDR3 is TGTGCCAGCAGCGTTCCTAGCGGGAACTACAATGAGCAGTTCTTC.

Here the CDR3 reads CASSQDLRDYRNQPQHF. CDR3 nucleotides: TGTGCCAGCAGCCAAGATCTACGGGACTACCGCAATCAGCCCCAGCATTTT. The chain couples TRBV4-2 to TRBJ1-5, with D possibly matching TRBD1 (5 bases). CDR1 is LGHNA and CDR2 is YNFKEQ in the germline V gene. V lost 0 bases and J lost 2, with 14 bases in between. This CDR3 comprises 17 residues.

Only a few counts were recorded for this clonotype. The V call is TRBV7-2, the J call TRBJ2-4; the D gene is possibly TRBD1 (5 bases). CDR3 size: 15 residues. Germline CDR1 SGHTA, CDR2 FQGNSA. V was clipped by 1 base and J by 4 bases, with 11 bases between them. CDR3 sequence (DNA): TGTGCCAGCAGCTTAGAGGTCCAGGGAAAAAACATTCAGTACTTC. It codes for CASSLEVQGKNIQYF.

Only a few counts were recorded for this clonotype. The chain carries TRBV20-1 and TRBJ2-5; unclear D gene. Germline V gene lookup returns CDR1 DFQATT and CDR2 SNEGSKA (reference sequence). The CDR3 totals 13 residues. The V and J ends lost 1 base and 4 bases respectively, with 10 bases between them. Written as DNA, the CDR3 is TGCAGTGCTAGAGCTAGACTTCTAGAGACCCAGTACTTC. Translating gives CSARARLLETQYF.

V and J are TRBV7-2 and TRBJ2-1; D unresolved. The V end lost 5 bases, the J end lost 2 bases, and 13 bases lay between the germline ends. This CDR3 has 15 amino acids. The V gene's germline CDR1 is SGHTA and CDR2 FQGNSA. The DNA for the CDR3 is TGTGCCAGCAGCCTTAGCCCGACCCCCTACAATGAGCAGTTCTTC. As protein: CASSLSPTPYNEQFF.

This clonotype showed up many times. The genes are TRBV4-3 and TRBJ2-5; TRBD2 aligns across 9 bases. The CDR3 is 15 residues long. Germline-derived CDR1 and CDR2 are LGHNA and YSLEER. With 0 bases clipped from V and 3 bases from J, the junction kept 2 bases outside the gene matches. As DNA, the CDR3 is TGCGCCAGCAGCCAAGATCGACTAGCGGAAGAGACCCAGTACTTC. It codes for CASSQDRLAEETQYF.

V usage is TRBV10-3 and J usage is TRBJ1-3; D unclear. Between the trimmed V and J ends, which lost 8 bases and 4 bases, there was a span of 15 bases. The CDR3 extends over 14 amino acids. The germline CDR1 and CDR2 sequences are ENHRY and SYGVKD. The CDR3 here is CAIAPEQRGNTIYF. The DNA of the CDR3 is TGTGCCATCGCTCCGGAGCAAAGAGGAAACACCATATATTTT.

This clonotype was seen a handful of times. The chain couples TRBV12-3 or TRBV12-4 to TRBJ2-6, with D perhaps given as TRBD1 or TRBD2 (5 bases each). The CDR3 spans 17 residues. V lost 0 bases, J lost 0 bases, and 9 bases lay in between. CDR3 residues: CASSLAGVRSGANVLTF. CDR3 nucleotides: TGTGCCAGCAGTTTAGCGGGGGTGCGCTCTGGGGCCAACGTCCTGACTTTC.

J is TRBJ2-1 and V is TRBV7-9; 14 positions agree with TRBD2. J gave up 7 bases and V 6 bases, and 5 bases lay outside the gene matches. Germline V gene lookup returns CDR1 SEHNR and CDR2 FQNEAQ (reference sequence). CDR3 length: 15 residues. CDR3: CASSSGTSGGNEQFF. The DNA of the CDR3 is TGTGCCAGCAGTTCCGGGACTAGCGGGGGAAATGAGCAGTTCTTC.